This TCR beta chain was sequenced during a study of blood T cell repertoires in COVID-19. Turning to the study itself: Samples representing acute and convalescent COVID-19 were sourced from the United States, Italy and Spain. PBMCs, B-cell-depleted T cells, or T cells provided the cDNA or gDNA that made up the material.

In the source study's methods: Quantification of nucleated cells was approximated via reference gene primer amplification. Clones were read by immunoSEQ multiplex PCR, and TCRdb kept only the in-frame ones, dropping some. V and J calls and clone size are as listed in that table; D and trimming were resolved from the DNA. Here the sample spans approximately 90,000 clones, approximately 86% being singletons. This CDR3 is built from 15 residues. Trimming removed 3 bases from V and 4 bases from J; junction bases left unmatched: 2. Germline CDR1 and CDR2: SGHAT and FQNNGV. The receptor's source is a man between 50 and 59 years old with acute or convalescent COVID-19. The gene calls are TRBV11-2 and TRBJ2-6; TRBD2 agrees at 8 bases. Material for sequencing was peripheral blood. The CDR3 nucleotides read TGTGCCAGCAGCTTGAGCGGGGGCGGGGCCAACGTCCTGACTTTC. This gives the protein CASSLSGGGANVLTF. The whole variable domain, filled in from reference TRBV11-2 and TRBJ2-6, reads EAGVAQSPRYKIIEKRQSVAFWCNPISGHATLYWYQQILGQGPKLLIQFQNNGVVDDSQLPKDRFSAERLKGVDSTLKIQPAKLEDSAVYLCASSLSGGGANVLTFGAGSRLTVL.